The subject of this entry is one T cell receptor (beta chain). These data originate in a study of blood T cell repertoires in COVID-19. Study-level background: From T cells, B-cell-depleted T cells, or PBMCs came the material, which was cDNA or gDNA.

Trimming shortened V by 4 bases and J by 0 bases, and 12 bases separated the two germline ends. This CDR3 is built from 15 residues. Looked up from germline, CDR1 is SGHKS and CDR2 is YYEKEE (reference sequence). Authors' methods: Scientists estimated how many nucleated cells there were by amplifying reference gene primers. Data came from immunoSEQ multiplex PCR; TCRdb stores just in-frame clones and leaves some out. V and J calls and clone size come straight from that table; D and trimming were deduced from the DNA. The sample has roughly 180,000 clones; about 85% are singletons. A Seattle source enrolled patients during active infection and followed them longitudinally.

This receptor was identified in a woman between 45 and 60 years old with COVID-19, enrolled during active disease. The source material was peripheral blood. The J gene is TRBJ2-3, the V gene TRBV5-5, with a possible D match to TRBD2 (6 bases). DNA of the CDR3: TGTGCCAGCAGCGGGGGGACGACTAGCACAGATACGCAGTATTTT. Protein: CASSGGTTSTDTQYF.